This TCR beta chain was obtained from a study of blood T cell repertoires in COVID-19. Those enrolled, adults aged about 18 to 89 years, came from some 23 US areas. Recovery meant two consecutive negative NP/OP PCR tests, professional clearance, or resolved symptoms. In the original processing: Reference gene primer amplification gave estimated nucleated cell counts. Assay used: immunoSEQ multiplex PCR; TCRdb lists only in-frame clones, some missing. V, J and clone size reflect that table, while D and trimming were determined from the DNA. In the table there are 450,000 to 500,000 clones, less than 90% of which are singletons. This CDR3 has 14 amino acids. Trimming cost V 4 bases and J 7 bases; bases outside gene matches: 5. The V gene's germline CDR1 is ENHRY and CDR2 SYGVKD.

This rearrangement joins TRBV10-3 to TRBJ2-2; 8 bases agree with TRBD1. The TCR was taken from a woman aged 55-70 years who had recovered from COVID-19. Sequencing input: PBMCs or T cells enriched from blood (not recorded which). DNA of the CDR3: TGTGCCATCAGTGTCATACAGGGGGACGGGGAGCTGTTTTTT. It translates to CAISVIQGDGELFF.